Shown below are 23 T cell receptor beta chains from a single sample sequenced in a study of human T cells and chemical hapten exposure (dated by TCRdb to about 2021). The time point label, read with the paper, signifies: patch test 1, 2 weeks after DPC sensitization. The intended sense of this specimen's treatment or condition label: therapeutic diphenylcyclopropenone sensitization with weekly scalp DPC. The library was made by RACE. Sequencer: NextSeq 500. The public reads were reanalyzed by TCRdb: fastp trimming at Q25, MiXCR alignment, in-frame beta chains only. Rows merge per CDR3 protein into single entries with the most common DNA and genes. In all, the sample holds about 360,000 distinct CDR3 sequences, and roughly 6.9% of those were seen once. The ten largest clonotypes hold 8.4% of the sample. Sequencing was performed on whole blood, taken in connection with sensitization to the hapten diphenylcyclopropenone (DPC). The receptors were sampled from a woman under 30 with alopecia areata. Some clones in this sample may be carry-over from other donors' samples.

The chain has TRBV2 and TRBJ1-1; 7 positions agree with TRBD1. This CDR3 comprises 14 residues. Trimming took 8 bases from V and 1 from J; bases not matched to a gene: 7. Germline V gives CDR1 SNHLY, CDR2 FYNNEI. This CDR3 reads CASQKTGQNTEAFF. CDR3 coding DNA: TGTGCCAGCCAGAAGACAGGGCAGAACACTGAAGCTTTCTTT.

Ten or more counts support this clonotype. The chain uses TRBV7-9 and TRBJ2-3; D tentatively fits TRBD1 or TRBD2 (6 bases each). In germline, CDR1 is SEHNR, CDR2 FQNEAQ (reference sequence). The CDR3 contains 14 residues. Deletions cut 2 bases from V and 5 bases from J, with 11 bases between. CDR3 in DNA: TGTGCCAGCAGCTTATTGGGGGGCCAAGATACGCAGTATTTT. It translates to CASSLLGGQDTQYF.

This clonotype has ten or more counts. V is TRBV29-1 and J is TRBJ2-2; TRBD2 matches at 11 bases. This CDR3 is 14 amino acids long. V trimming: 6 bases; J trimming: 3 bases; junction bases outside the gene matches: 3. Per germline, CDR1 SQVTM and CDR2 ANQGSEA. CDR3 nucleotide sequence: TGCAGCGTGACGGGACTAGCGGACACCGGGGAGCTGTTTTTT. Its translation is CSVTGLADTGELFF.

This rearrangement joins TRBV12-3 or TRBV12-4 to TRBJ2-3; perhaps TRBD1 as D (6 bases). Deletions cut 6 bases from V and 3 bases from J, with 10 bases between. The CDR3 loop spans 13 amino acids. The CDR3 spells CASRQGRTDTQYF. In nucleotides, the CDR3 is TGTGCCAGCAGGCAGGGGAGAACAGATACGCAGTATTTT.

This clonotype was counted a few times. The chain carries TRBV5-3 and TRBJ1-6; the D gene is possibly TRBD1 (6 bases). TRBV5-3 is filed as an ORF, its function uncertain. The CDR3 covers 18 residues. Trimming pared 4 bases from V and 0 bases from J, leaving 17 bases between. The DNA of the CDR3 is TGTGCCAGAAGCATAAAGGGAAAACAGGGCTCCTATAATTCACCCCTCCACTTT. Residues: CARSIKGKQGSYNSPLHF.

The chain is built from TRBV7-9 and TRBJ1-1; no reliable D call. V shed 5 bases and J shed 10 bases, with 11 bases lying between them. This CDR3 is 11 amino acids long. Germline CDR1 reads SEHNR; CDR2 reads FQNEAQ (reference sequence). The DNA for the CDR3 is TGTGCCAGCAGCACCCGCCCGAGAGCTTTCTTT. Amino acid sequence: CASSTRPRAFF.

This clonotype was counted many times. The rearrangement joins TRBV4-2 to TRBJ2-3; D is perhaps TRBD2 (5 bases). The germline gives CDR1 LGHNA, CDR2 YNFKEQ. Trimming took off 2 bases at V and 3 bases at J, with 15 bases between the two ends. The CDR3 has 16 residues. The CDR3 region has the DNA TGTGCCAGCAGCCAAAGTGAGGCTAGCCTAACAGATACGCAGTATTTT. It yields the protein CASSQSEASLTDTQYF.

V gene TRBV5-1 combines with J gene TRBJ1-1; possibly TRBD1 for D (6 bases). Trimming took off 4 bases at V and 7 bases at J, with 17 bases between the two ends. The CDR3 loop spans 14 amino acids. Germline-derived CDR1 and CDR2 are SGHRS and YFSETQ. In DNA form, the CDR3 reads TGCGCCAGCAGCGTGAGTCAGGGGTCTAGTGAAGCTTTCTTT. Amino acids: CASSVSQGSSEAFF.

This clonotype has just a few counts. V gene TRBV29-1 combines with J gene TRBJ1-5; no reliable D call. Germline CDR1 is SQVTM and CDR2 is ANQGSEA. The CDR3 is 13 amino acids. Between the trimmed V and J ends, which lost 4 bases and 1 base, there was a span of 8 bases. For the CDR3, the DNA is TGCAGCGTTGTAGCAGACAGCAATCAGCCCCAGCATTTT. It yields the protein CSVVADSNQPQHF.

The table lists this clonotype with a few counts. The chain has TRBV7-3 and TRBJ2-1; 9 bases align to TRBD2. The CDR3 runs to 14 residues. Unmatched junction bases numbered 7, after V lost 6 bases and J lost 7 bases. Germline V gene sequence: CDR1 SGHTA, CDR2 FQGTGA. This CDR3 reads CASRGSGGGNEQFF. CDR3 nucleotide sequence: TGTGCCAGCAGGGGTAGCGGGGGAGGAAATGAGCAGTTCTTC.

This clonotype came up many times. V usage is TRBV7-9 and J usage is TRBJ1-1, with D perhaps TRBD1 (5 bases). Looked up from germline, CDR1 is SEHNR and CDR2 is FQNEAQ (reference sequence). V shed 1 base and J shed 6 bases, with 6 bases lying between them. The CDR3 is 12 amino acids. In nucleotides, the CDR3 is TGTGCCAGCAGCTTAGGGGGCGCTGAAGCTTTCTTT. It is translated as CASSLGGAEAFF.

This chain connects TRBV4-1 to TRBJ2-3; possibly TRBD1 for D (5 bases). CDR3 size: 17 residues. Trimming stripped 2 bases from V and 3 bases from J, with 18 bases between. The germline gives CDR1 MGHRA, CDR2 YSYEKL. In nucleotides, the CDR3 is TGCGCCAGCAGCCAACCAACTTGGGGCAGCCGGACAGATACGCAGTATTTT. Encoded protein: CASSQPTWGSRTDTQYF.

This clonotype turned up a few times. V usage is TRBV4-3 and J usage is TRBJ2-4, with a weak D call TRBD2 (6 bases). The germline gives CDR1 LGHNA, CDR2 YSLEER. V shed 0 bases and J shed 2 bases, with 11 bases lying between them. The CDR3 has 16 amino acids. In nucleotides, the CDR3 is TGCGCCAGCAGCCAAGATAACGGGGGATCCAAAAACATTCAGTACTTC. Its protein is CASSQDNGGSKNIQYF.

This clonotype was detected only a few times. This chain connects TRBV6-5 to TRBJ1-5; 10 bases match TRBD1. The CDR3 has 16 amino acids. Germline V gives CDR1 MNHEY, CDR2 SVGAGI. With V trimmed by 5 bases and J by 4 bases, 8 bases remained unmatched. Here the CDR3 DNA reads TGTGCCAGCAGTCCCCAGGACAGGGGGGAAAATCAGCCCCAGCATTTT. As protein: CASSPQDRGENQPQHF.

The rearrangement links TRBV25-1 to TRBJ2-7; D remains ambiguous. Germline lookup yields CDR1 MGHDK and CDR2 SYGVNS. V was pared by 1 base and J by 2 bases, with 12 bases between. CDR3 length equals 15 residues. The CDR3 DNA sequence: TGTGCCAGCAGTGAATCAGGCGGATTTGCCTACGAGCAGTACTTC. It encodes CASSESGGFAYEQYF.

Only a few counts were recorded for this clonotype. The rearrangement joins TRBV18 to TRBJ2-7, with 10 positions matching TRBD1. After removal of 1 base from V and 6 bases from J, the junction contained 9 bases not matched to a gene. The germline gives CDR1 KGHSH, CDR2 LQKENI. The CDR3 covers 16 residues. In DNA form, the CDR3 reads TGTGCCAGCTCACCACTGGGTCCGGGACAGGGGACCGAGCAGTACTTC. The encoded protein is CASSPLGPGQGTEQYF.

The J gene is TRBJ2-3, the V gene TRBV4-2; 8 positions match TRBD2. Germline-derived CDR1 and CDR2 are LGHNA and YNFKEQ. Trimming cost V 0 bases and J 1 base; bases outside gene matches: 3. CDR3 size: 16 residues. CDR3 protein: CASSQERRGGTDTQYF. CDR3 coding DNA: TGTGCCAGCAGCCAAGAGAGGCGGGGGGGCACAGATACGCAGTATTTT.

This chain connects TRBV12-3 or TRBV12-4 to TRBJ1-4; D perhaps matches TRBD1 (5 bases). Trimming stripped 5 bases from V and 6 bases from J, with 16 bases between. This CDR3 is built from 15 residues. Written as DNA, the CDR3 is TGTGCCAGCAGTCACCTCCCGGGGGGGGATGAAAAACTGTTTTTT. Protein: CASSHLPGGDEKLFF.

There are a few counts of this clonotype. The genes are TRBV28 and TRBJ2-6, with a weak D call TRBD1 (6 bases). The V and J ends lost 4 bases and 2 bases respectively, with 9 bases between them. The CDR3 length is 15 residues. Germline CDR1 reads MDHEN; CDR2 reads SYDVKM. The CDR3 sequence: CASSSAGAGANVLTF. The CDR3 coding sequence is TGTGCCAGCAGTTCCGCAGGGGCTGGGGCCAACGTCCTGACTTTC. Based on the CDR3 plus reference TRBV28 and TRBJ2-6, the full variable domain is DVKVTQSSRYLVKRTGEKVFLECVQDMDHENMFWYRQDPGLGLRLIYFSYDVKMKEKGDIPEGYSVSREKKERFSLILESASTNQTSMYLCASSSAGAGANVLTFGAGSRLTVL.

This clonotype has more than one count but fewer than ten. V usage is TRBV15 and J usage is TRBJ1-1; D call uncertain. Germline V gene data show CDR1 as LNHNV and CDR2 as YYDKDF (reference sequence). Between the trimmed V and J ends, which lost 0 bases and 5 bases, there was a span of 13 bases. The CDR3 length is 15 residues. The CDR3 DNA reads TGTGCCACCAGCAGAGACCTTAAGGAGTATACTGAAGCTTTCTTT. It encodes CATSRDLKEYTEAFF.

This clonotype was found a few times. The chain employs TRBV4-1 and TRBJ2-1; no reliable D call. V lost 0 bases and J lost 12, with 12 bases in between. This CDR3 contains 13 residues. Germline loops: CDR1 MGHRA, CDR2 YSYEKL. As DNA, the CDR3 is TGCGCCAGCAGCCAAGAAGTGGTCGGGTGGCAGTTCTTC. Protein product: CASSQEVVGWQFF.

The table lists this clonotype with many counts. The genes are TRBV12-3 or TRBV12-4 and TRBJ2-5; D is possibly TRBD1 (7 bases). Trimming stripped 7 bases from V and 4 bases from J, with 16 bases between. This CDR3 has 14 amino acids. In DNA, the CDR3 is TGTGCCAGCACTTCCGGAGGGGGCACAGAGACCCAGTACTTC. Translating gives CASTSGGGTETQYF.

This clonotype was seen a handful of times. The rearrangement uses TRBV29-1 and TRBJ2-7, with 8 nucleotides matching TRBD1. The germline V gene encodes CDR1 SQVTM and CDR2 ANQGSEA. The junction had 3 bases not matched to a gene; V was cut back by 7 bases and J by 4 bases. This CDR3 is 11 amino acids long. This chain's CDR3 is CSARQGYEQYF. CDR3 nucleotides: TGCAGCGCACGACAGGGGTACGAGCAGTACTTC.